This entry lists 4 T cell receptor beta chains sequenced from one sample in a study of T cell repertoires in cytomegalovirus infection. TCRdb reanalysed the reads using MiXCR and keeps one entry per CDR3 protein. The repertoire holds around 530,000 distinct CDR3 sequences, with about 15% as singletons. Sequenced input: CD8+ T cells from PBMCs. These receptor sequences come from a human donor in good health (CMV status not recorded). Some clones in this sample may be carry-over from other donors' samples.

There are many counts of this clonotype. V gene TRBV20-1 combines with J gene TRBJ1-6, with TRBD1 identical over 8 bases. The CDR3 loop spans 17 amino acids. The J segment lost 0 bases and the V segment lost 3 bases, leaving 7 bases of the junction unmatched. Germline lookup yields CDR1 DFQATT and CDR2 SNEGSKA (reference sequence). CDR3 sequence reads: CSASDRTGSSYNSPLHF. In nucleotides, the CDR3 is TGCAGTGCTAGTGACAGGACAGGGAGCTCCTATAATTCACCCCTCCACTTT.

The chain links TRBV19 to TRBJ1-3, with D possibly matching TRBD1 (5 bases). The germline V gene has CDR1 LNHDA and CDR2 SQIVND (reference sequence). The CDR3 runs 15 residues. The V end was cut by 0 bases, the J end by 4 bases, with 10 bases between. CDR3 DNA sequence: TGTGCCAGTAGTATAGAGGGGGTTCCGGGAAACACCATATATTTT. Its translation is CASSIEGVPGNTIYF.

This clonotype was picked up a small number of times. The chain combines TRBV27 with TRBJ2-3, with unresolved D. Germline CDR1 MNHEY, CDR2 SMNVEV (reference sequence). V shed 2 bases and J shed 1 base, with 7 bases lying between them. This CDR3 has 14 amino acids. The CDR3 region is CASSLRARTDTQYF. In DNA, the CDR3 is TGTGCCAGCAGTTTACGTGCCCGCACAGATACGCAGTATTTT.

The J gene is TRBJ2-6, the V gene TRBV9; weak D call: TRBD1 (7 bases). Germline V gene lookup returns CDR1 SGDLS and CDR2 YYNGEE. This CDR3 is 16 amino acids long. Trimming took 4 bases from V and 0 from J, leaving 11 bases between them. In nucleotides, the CDR3 is TGTGCCAGCAGCCCAGGGGGGAGCTCTGGGGCCAACGTCCTGACTTTC. The encoded protein is CASSPGGSSGANVLTF.